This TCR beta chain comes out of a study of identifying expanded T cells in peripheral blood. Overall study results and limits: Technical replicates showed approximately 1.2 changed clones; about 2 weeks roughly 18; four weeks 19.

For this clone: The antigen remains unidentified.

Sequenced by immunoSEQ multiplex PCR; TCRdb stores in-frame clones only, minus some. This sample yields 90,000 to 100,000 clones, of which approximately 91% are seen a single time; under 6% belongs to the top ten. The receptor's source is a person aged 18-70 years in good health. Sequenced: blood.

CDR3 sequence: CASSSQGYQETQYF. The CDR3 DNA reads TGTGCCAGCAGCTCACAAGGATACCAAGAGACCCAGTACTTC. The chain is built from TRBV7-2 and TRBJ2-5; the D is unclear. Trimming left V 4 bases short and J 0 bases short, with 9 bases between. Germline V gives CDR1 SGHTA, CDR2 FQGNSA. The CDR3 spans 14 residues.